Each of the 19 T cell receptor beta chains below was sequenced from the same sample in a study of identifying expanded T cells in peripheral blood. Method: immunoSEQ multiplex PCR; TCRdb's copy keeps in-frame clones and lacks some. The sample consists of some 95,000 clones, approximately 83% of them appearing once. Input material: blood. The receptors derive from a person aged 18-70 years in good health.

The chain employs TRBV7-6 and TRBJ1-1; D is ambiguous. The CDR3 spans 13 residues. CDR1 is SGHVS, CDR2 FNYEAQ, per germline. Deletions cut 6 bases from V and 5 bases from J, with 13 bases between. The CDR3: CASSPTRWTEAFF. The CDR3 region has the DNA TGTGCCAGCAGTCCAACCAGGTGGACTGAAGCTTTCTTT.

This rearrangement joins TRBV29-1 to TRBJ2-1, with D possibly TRBD1 on 6 matching bases. V shed 7 bases and J shed 8 bases, with 18 bases lying between them. From germline, CDR1 is SQVTM and CDR2 ANQGSEA. The CDR3 totals 13 residues. CDR3 sequence (DNA): TGCAGCGGCCACCAGGGGTCTGTTGATGAGCAGTTCTTC. Protein sequence: CSGHQGSVDEQFF.

The V gene is TRBV18, the J gene TRBJ2-7; D not resolved. V lost 3 bases, J lost 5 bases, and 20 bases lay in between. The CDR3 has 16 amino acids. Germline V lookup: CDR1 KGHSH, CDR2 LQKENI. Here the CDR3 reads CASSPPRRGLSHEQYF. The CDR3 region has the DNA TGTGCCAGCTCACCCCCGCGGCGTGGGCTGTCCCACGAGCAGTACTTC.

The sample holds a few counts of this clone. The CDR3 bases are TGTGCCAGCCTGGACCCCCGGGAGGGCTACACCTTC. Amino acid sequence: CASLDPREGYTF. V is TRBV2 and J is TRBJ1-2, with D hard to call. Germline CDR1 SNHLY, CDR2 FYNNEI. V lost 8 bases, J lost 8 bases, and 15 bases lay in between. CDR3 length: 12 amino acids.

This clone was counted once. The chain joins TRBV15 to TRBJ1-2; 12 bases line up with TRBD1. In germline, CDR1 is LNHNV, CDR2 YYDKDF (reference sequence). V was clipped by 3 bases and J by 8 bases; unmatched bases: 13. This CDR3 is built from 17 residues. The CDR3 loop reads CATSRGTGTGGKRGYTF. The CDR3 coding sequence is TGTGCCACCAGCAGGGGCACCGGGACAGGGGGCAAGAGGGGCTACACCTTC.

The rearrangement joins TRBV2 to TRBJ2-3; 8 bases map to TRBD2. Germline V gene lookup returns CDR1 SNHLY and CDR2 FYNNEI. Trimming cost V 5 bases and J 2 bases; bases outside gene matches: 9. The CDR3 sequence is 16 residues long. CDR3 sequence (DNA): TGTGCCAGCAGTTCTGAGCGGGGGACCAACACAGATACGCAGTATTTT. Its protein product is CASSSERGTNTDTQYF.

The rearrangement joins TRBV4-3 to TRBJ1-5; TRBD1 is a possible D gene (5 bases). CDR1 and CDR2 from the germline V gene are LGHNA and YSLEER. The CDR3 has 15 amino acids. Trimming left V 1 base short and J 7 bases short, with 14 bases between. The CDR3 DNA follows: TGCGCCAGCAGCCAAGTTTACGGGACGGGACAGCCCCAGCATTTT. Encoded protein: CASSQVYGTGQPQHF.

The chain links TRBV7-9 to TRBJ2-1; D is perhaps TRBD1 or TRBD2 (6 bases each). This CDR3 contains 14 residues. Germline-derived CDR1 and CDR2 are SEHNR and FQNEAQ (reference sequence). The germline V and J ends were trimmed by 8 bases and 7 bases, with 18 bases remaining between them. CDR3 in amino acids: CASGIQGGMNEQFF. CDR3 nucleotide sequence: TGTGCCAGCGGCATACAGGGCGGGATGAATGAGCAGTTCTTC.

This rearrangement joins TRBV19 to TRBJ1-6, with D hard to call. V was shortened by 8 bases and J by 0 bases, with 8 bases between the two germline ends. CDR3 length: 14 amino acids. Per germline, CDR1 LNHDA and CDR2 SQIVND (reference sequence). CDR3 sequence (DNA): TGTGCCAGTGGCCAGACCTCCTATAATTCACCCCTCCACTTT. Protein product: CASGQTSYNSPLHF.

The genes are TRBV29-1 and TRBJ2-7, with no clear D. Trimming pared 0 bases from V and 3 bases from J, leaving 15 bases between. CDR3 length: 15 residues. The V gene's germline CDR1 is SQVTM and CDR2 ANQGSEA. CDR3 nucleotide sequence: TGCAGCGTTGAAGACTCCCGATATAACAGCTACGAGCAGTACTTC. As protein: CSVEDSRYNSYEQYF.

The count of this clone is one. This chain links TRBV7-2 with TRBJ1-1; 11 bases match TRBD1. Trimming at V came to 5 bases and at J to 7 bases, leaving 9 bases not matched to a gene. The CDR3 is made up of 15 amino acids. The V gene's germline CDR1 is SGHTA and CDR2 FQGNSA. The CDR3 here is CASSPDRGLNGEAFF. In DNA, the CDR3 is TGTGCCAGCAGCCCGGACAGGGGGCTTAATGGTGAAGCTTTCTTT.

This chain links TRBV30 with TRBJ1-2; D gene uncertain. Germline V gives CDR1 GTSNPN, CDR2 SVGIG (reference sequence). CDR3 size: 14 residues. V shed 0 bases and J shed 0 bases, with 8 bases lying between them. The CDR3 coding sequence is TGTGCCTGGAGTGTTGGAGGGCCTAACTATGGCTACACCTTC. It translates to CAWSVGGPNYGYTF.

The chain employs TRBV2 and TRBJ1-1, with TRBD1 matching 8 bases. CDR3 length equals 18 residues. Germline V gene data show CDR1 as SNHLY and CDR2 as FYNNEI. The trim removed 5 bases at V and 3 bases at J, leaving 17 bases unmatched. This chain's CDR3 is CASSPHRTLGQGDTEAFF. The DNA of the CDR3 is TGTGCCAGCAGTCCGCACCGAACATTAGGACAGGGCGACACTGAAGCTTTCTTT.

The CDR3 coding sequence is TGTGCCAGCCGCCAGGGGGGGGCAGGTGGCTACACCTTC. Translating gives CASRQGGAGGYTF. The chain couples TRBV6-5 to TRBJ1-2; 7 bases align to TRBD1. This CDR3 comprises 13 residues. With V trimmed by 8 bases and J by 7 bases, 10 bases remained unmatched. Germline CDR1 MNHEY, CDR2 SVGAGI.

The chain couples TRBV5-1 to TRBJ1-2; D not resolved. The ends were cut back, 3 bases at V and 6 bases at J, with 15 bases in the middle. The CDR3 spans 14 residues. CDR1 is SGHRS and CDR2 is YFSETQ in the germline V gene. DNA of the CDR3: TGCGCCAGCAGCTCGGGGATACCCGGGGATGGCTACACCTTC. Amino acids: CASSSGIPGDGYTF.

J is TRBJ1-5 and V is TRBV15; D call uncertain. CDR1 and CDR2 from the germline V gene are LNHNV and YYDKDF (reference sequence). This CDR3 is built from 12 residues. V was shortened by 8 bases and J by 7 bases, with 12 bases between the two germline ends. This CDR3 reads CATASARQPQHF. The CDR3 DNA follows: TGTGCCACCGCATCAGCGCGGCAGCCCCAGCATTTT.

CDR3 region: CSVHLNEKLFF. In DNA, the CDR3 is TGCAGTGTCCACCTTAATGAAAAACTGTTTTTT. V gene TRBV20-1 combines with J gene TRBJ1-4; no clear D gene. The CDR3 length is 11 residues. The V and J ends lost 7 bases and 4 bases respectively, with 7 bases between them. Germline lookup yields CDR1 DFQATT and CDR2 SNEGSKA (reference sequence).

The chain links TRBV30 to TRBJ2-7, with D uncertain. The CDR3 length is 12 residues. Per germline, CDR1 GTSNPN and CDR2 SVGIG (reference sequence). With 5 bases removed from V and 7 bases from J, the gap between germline ends came to 15 bases. In nucleotides, the CDR3 is TGTGCCTGGCGTCTTCCAGCGAGGGAGCAGTACTTC. Amino acid sequence: CAWRLPAREQYF.

V usage is TRBV7-8 and J usage is TRBJ1-2; no clear D gene. CDR1 and CDR2 from the germline V gene are SGHVS and FQNEAQ. The CDR3 has 17 residues. Trimming left V 1 base short and J 0 bases short, with 15 bases between. CDR3 coding DNA: TGTGCCAGCAGCTTAGTTCCGGGGATTAGGACTAACTATGGCTACACCTTC. Its protein is CASSLVPGIRTNYGYTF.